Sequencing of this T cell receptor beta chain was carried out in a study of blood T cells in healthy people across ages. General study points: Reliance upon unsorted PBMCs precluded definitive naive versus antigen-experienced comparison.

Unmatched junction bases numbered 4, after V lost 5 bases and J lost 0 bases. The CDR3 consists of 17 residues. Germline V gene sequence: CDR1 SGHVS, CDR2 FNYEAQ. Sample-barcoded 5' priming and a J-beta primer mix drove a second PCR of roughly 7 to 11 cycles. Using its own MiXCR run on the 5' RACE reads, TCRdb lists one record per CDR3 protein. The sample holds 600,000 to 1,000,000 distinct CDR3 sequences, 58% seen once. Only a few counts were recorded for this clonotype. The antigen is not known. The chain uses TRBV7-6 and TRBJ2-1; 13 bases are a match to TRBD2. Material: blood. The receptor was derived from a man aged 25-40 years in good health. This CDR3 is CASSPWTSGSSYNEQFF. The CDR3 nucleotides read TGTGCCAGCAGCCCCTGGACTAGCGGGAGCTCCTACAATGAGCAGTTCTTC. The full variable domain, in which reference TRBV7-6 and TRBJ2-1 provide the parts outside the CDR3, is GAGVSQSPRYKVTKRGQDVALRCDPISGHVSLYWYRQALGQGPEFLTYFNYEAQQDKSGLPNDRFSAERPEGSISTLTIQRTEQRDSAMYRCASSPWTSGSSYNEQFFGPGTRLTVL.